Following are 21 T cell receptor delta chains from one sample sequenced in a study of gamma-delta chains in newborns, infants, children. TCRdb re-analyzed the reads via CATT. The sample carries a few thousand delta-chain clones, around 4.2% recorded once. The specimen was blood. The origin of the receptors is a child who was a newborn, infant or young child, either healthy, febrile or measles-vaccinated (not recorded which).

In this sample, this clone turned up once. A far larger clone is a single base away, which makes a read error likely. The V and J genes are TRDV2 and TRDJ3; TRDD3 matches at 11 bases. TCRdb records no J gene; here it was assigned by comparing the DNA to germline. The CDR3 runs 20 residues. In germline, CDR1 is GEAIGNYY, CDR2 EKD. For the CDR3, the DNA is TGTGCCTGTGACACCGTACTGGGGGATAAAAGCTCCGGGGACACCCGACAGATGTTTTTC. Amino acid sequence: CACDTVLGDKSSGDTRQMFF.

As to this clone: A far larger clone is a single base away, which makes a read error likely. The rearrangement uses TRDV2 and TRDJ3; 10 nucleotides line up with TRDD3. Matching the DNA to germline supplied the J gene, which TCRdb does not give. The CDR3 runs to 20 residues. Germline CDR1 GEAIGNYY, CDR2 EKD. V lost 0 bases to trimming and J lost 3 bases; unmatched junction nucleotides: 10. For the CDR3, the DNA is TGTGCCTGTGACACCGTACTGGGGGATTCGCGAAGCTGGGACACCCGACAGATGTTTTTC. Translation: CACDTVLGDSRSWDTRQMFF.

As to this clone: This could be a read error, since a much larger clone is one nucleotide away. Within the sample, other DNA sequences also encode this same CDR3. This sequence joins TRDV2 and TRDJ3; TRDD3 matches at 9 bases. This CDR3 has 19 amino acids. Germline V lookup: CDR1 GEAIGNYY, CDR2 EKD. The DNA of the CDR3 is TGTGCCTGTGACAGAGTACTGGGGGACACCTCCTGGGACACCCGTCAGATGTTTTTC. It encodes CACDRVLGDTSWDTRQMFF.

Comment on this clone: A clone one base away is much larger, so this may be a read error. Different DNA sequences within this sample yield the same CDR3. CDR3 protein: CACDTADWGGSSWDTRQMFF. DNA of the CDR3: TGTGCCTGTGACACCGCGGACTGGGGGGGAAGCTCCTGGGACACCCGGCAGATGTTTTTC. The chain couples TRDV2 to TRDJ3, with 8 bases fitting TRDD3. The CDR3 runs to 20 residues. Germline V gene sequence: CDR1 GEAIGNYY, CDR2 EKD.

This clone showed up just a few times. TCRdb shows a much larger clone's protein in place of this DNA's translation, and the two differ at residue 8, likely through a read error; the protein shown is translated from the DNA. The V call is TRAV29/DV5, the J call TRDJ2; D gene uncertain. The ends were cut back, 2 bases at V and 0 bases at J, with 11 bases in the middle. In germline, CDR1 is NSMFDY, CDR2 ISSIKDK. This CDR3 is 15 amino acids long. CDR3 coding DNA: TGTGCAGCAAGAGGAGGGGCCGCTTTGACAGCACAACTCTTCTTT. This sequence encodes CAARGGAALTAQLFF.

Comments on this clone: With only one base between it and a far larger clone, this is likely a read error. The sample holds other DNA sequences that translate to the same CDR3. The chain joins TRDV2 to TRDJ1, with 13 bases lining up with TRDD3. There are 17 residues in the CDR3. J lost 8 bases, V lost 0 bases, and 11 bases had no gene match. Looked up from germline, CDR1 is GEAIGNYY and CDR2 is EKD. The CDR3 nucleotides are TGTGCCTGTGACACCGTCGGCTACTGGGGGATACGCGACAAACTCATCTTT. The encoded protein is CACDTVGYWGIRDKLIF.

Notes on this clone: A much larger clone lies one base from this, so it may be a read error. The same CDR3 arises from other DNA sequences in this sample as well. This chain links TRDV2 with TRDJ3, with 9 bases identical to TRDD3. Germline-derived CDR1 and CDR2 are GEAIGNYY and EKD. J was trimmed by 1 base and V by 2 bases; bases with no gene match: 5. The CDR3 has 18 amino acids. The CDR3 sequence is CACDKLGDYSWDTRQMFF. The CDR3 DNA reads TGTGCCTGTGACAAACTGGGGGACTATTCCTGGGACACCCGACAGATGTTTTTC.

This clone was seen only a few times. The protein TCRdb lists belongs to a much larger clone and differs from this DNA's translation at residue 3, which points to a read error; the protein shown is made from the DNA. The chain uses TRDV2 and TRDJ2, with 12 nucleotides matching TRDD3. The CDR3 sequence is 13 residues long. Per germline, CDR1 GEAIGNYY and CDR2 EKD. The CDR3 bases are TGTGCCCGTGACTGGGGGATACTAGCACAACTCTTCTTT. Translating it yields CARDWGILAQLFF.

This clone is categorized as medium-sized. This chain joins TRDV2 and TRDJ3; TRDD3 matches 13 bases. J was trimmed by 0 bases and V by 3 bases; bases with no gene match: 16. There are 23 residues in the CDR3. The germline V gene encodes CDR1 GEAIGNYY and CDR2 EKD. The CDR3 DNA sequence: TGTGCCTGTGACCCCGTACTGGGGGATACGGCTTTCGAGAGCTCCTGGGACACCCGACAGATGTTTTTC. Protein sequence: CACDPVLGDTAFESSWDTRQMFF.

In regard to this clone: TCRdb records a much larger clone's protein for this DNA, with a difference at residue 4 that likely arises from a read error; the protein given is the translation of the DNA. This chain connects TRDV2 to TRDJ3; 7 positions agree with TRDD3. Germline assignment: CDR1 GEAIGNYY and CDR2 EKD. The CDR3 covers 19 residues. This CDR3 is CACGTLGALSSWDTRQMFF. The CDR3 DNA is TGTGCCTGTGGCACCCTGGGGGCTCTTAGCTCCTGGGACACCCGACAGATGTTTTTC.

Only a few counts were recorded for this clone. For this DNA, TCRdb reports the protein of a much larger clone, which diverges at residue 3, most likely from a read error; the protein presented here is translated directly from the DNA. This chain connects TRDV2 to TRDJ3; 10 bases are a match to TRDD3. The germline V gene has CDR1 GEAIGNYY and CDR2 EKD. The CDR3 is made up of 18 amino acids. The J segment lost 0 bases and the V segment lost 9 bases, leaving 10 bases of the junction unmatched. For the CDR3, the DNA is TGTGCCCGTGTGGAACTGGGGGATCGCTCCTGGGACACCCGACAGATGTTTTTC. Translation gives CARVELGDRSWDTRQMFF.

This clone was counted only a few times. The protein that TCRdb holds for this DNA derives from a much larger clone and differs from the translated DNA at residue 16, which likely indicates a read error; the protein shown here is translated from the DNA. J is TRDJ3 and V is TRDV2, with 11 bases aligning to TRDD3. The CDR3 spans 18 residues. Germline CDR1 reads GEAIGNYY; CDR2 reads EKD. The CDR3 nucleotides are TGTGCCTGTGACACTGGGGGATACGGGTCCTGGGACACCCGACAGACGTTTTTC. This encodes CACDTGGYGSWDTRQTFF.

This clone was observed a handful of times. The protein that TCRdb holds for this DNA derives from a much larger clone and differs from the translated DNA at residue 5, which likely indicates a read error; the protein shown here is translated from the DNA. The chain joins TRDV2 to TRDJ3, with 8 bases identical to TRDD3. After removal of 3 bases from V and 0 bases from J, the junction contained 3 bases not matched to a gene. The germline V gene has CDR1 GEAIGNYY and CDR2 EKD. This CDR3 has 17 residues. The CDR3 sequence: CACDAWGSSWDTRQMFF. The CDR3 bases are TGTGCCTGTGACGCCTGGGGGAGCTCCTGGGACACCCGACAGATGTTTTTC.

Notes on this clone: Given a far larger clone just one base away, this is likely a sequencing read error. Additional DNA sequences in this sample encode the identical CDR3. This chain uses TRDV2 with TRDJ3; 8 bases are shared with TRDD3. Germline CDR1 reads GEAIGNYY; CDR2 reads EKD. This CDR3 comprises 17 residues. CDR3 sequence: CACDSLGDSWDTRQMFF. CDR3 DNA: TGTGCCTGCGACAGCCTGGGGGACTCCTGGGACACCCGACAGATGTTTTTC.

About this clone itself: TCRdb has a much larger clone's protein, which differs at residue 11 from the translation of this DNA, likely because of a read error; what is shown is the protein translated from the DNA. The chain has TRDV2 and TRDJ2, with TRDD3 matching over 8 bases. CDR3 length: 14 residues. The germline V gene encodes CDR1 GEAIGNYY and CDR2 EKD. CDR3 amino acids: CACDKWGMTARLFF. CDR3 nucleotide sequence: TGTGCCTGTGACAAATGGGGGATGACAGCACGACTCTTCTTT.

A word on this clone: TCRdb has a much larger clone's protein, which differs at residue 5 from the translation of this DNA, likely because of a read error; what is shown is the protein translated from the DNA. The chain combines TRDV2 with TRDJ3; 9 positions match TRDD3. In germline, CDR1 is GEAIGNYY, CDR2 EKD. There are 18 residues in the CDR3. V dropped 2 bases and J dropped 0; count of bases not matched to a gene: 4. The CDR3 spells CACDNILGDSWDTRQMFF. The DNA of the CDR3 is TGTGCCTGTGACAACATACTGGGGGACTCCTGGGACACCCGACAGATGTTTTTC.

A few counts support this clone. TCRdb records a much larger clone's protein for this DNA, with a difference at residue 7 that likely arises from a read error; the protein given is the translation of the DNA. The rearrangement joins TRDV2 to TRDJ3; D is perhaps TRDD3 (6 bases). Between the trimmed V and J ends, which lost 3 bases and 0 bases, there was a span of 14 bases. Per the germline V gene, CDR1 is GEAIGNYY and CDR2 is EKD. This CDR3 spans 18 amino acids. CDR3 loop: CACDLLRDISWDTRQMFF. In DNA, the CDR3 is TGTGCCTGTGACTTACTGAGGGATATCTCCTGGGACACCCGACAGATGTTTTTC.

For this clone: A much larger clone lies one base from this, so it may be a read error. This chain uses TRDV2 with TRDJ3, with 12 bases lining up with TRDD3. The CDR3 has 20 residues. Germline assignment: CDR1 GEAIGNYY and CDR2 EKD. V shed 3 bases, J shed 0 bases, and the junction held 8 bases outside the gene matches. The CDR3 sequence: CACDSVLGDTSSWDTRQMFF. The CDR3 DNA reads as TGTGCCTGTGACTCCGTACTGGGGGATACTAGCTCCTGGGACACCCGACAGATGTTTTTC.

This clone has a handful of counts. One base separates it from a far larger clone, so it is likely a read error. The sample carries other DNA sequences with the same CDR3. This chain joins TRDV2 and TRDJ1, with 9 bases that match TRDD3. In germline, CDR1 is GEAIGNYY, CDR2 EKD. V was pared by 0 bases and J by 0 bases, with 4 bases of the junction left unmatched. The CDR3 runs 16 residues. This CDR3 reads CACDTLGDPYTDKLIF. CDR3 nucleotides: TGTGCCTGTGACACCCTGGGGGATCCGTACACCGATAAACTCATCTTT.

This clone was recorded a few times. This may be a read error, as it is one base from a much larger clone. The same CDR3 is also encoded by other DNA sequences in this sample. This CDR3 is CACDNLPTARNSEVVIDKLIF. The CDR3 nucleotides read TGTGCCTGTGACAACCTTCCTACCGCACGAAACTCCGAGGTCGTCATCGATAAACTCATCTTT. The gene calls are TRDV2 and TRDJ1, with 9 bases fitting TRDD2. The J segment lost 4 bases and the V segment lost 2 bases, leaving 25 bases of the junction unmatched. From germline, CDR1 is GEAIGNYY and CDR2 EKD. This CDR3 contains 21 residues.

A note on this clone: This sequence is one base from a far larger clone and is likely a read error. This same CDR3 is encoded by further DNA sequences in the sample. The rearrangement links TRDV2 to TRDJ2; TRDD3 aligns across 12 bases. This CDR3 has 13 amino acids. Germline CDR1 and CDR2: GEAIGNYY and EKD. The CDR3 region has the DNA TGTGCCTGTGCTGGGGGATACGTATCACAGCTCTTCTTT. Residues: CACAGGYVSQLFF.